This T cell receptor (beta chain) was sequenced for a study of blood T cell repertoires in COVID-19. Across the study: Sites in the United States, Italy and Spain provided acute and convalescent COVID-19 samples. The cDNA or gDNA used as material had been derived from T cells, B-cell-depleted T cells, or PBMCs.

Per the study methods: Amplification of reference gene primers was used by the study to estimate nucleated cell counts. TCRdb's table, derived via immunoSEQ multiplex PCR, lists solely in-frame clones and lacks some. V and J calls and clone size are those listed in that table; D and trimming were worked out from the DNA. The sample lists about 120,000 clones; about nine tenths were seen once. The germline V and J ends were trimmed by 5 bases and 4 bases, with 6 bases remaining between them. Per germline, CDR1 MDHEN and CDR2 SYDVKM. This CDR3 contains 12 residues. Sequencing was done on a sample of peripheral blood. The V and J genes are TRBV28 and TRBJ1-5; no firm D call. The TCR comes from a woman between 70 and 85 years old with COVID-19, enrolled during active disease. This CDR3 is CASSLVNQPQHF. CDR3 nucleotides: TGTGCCAGCAGTCTAGTAAATCAGCCCCAGCATTTT.